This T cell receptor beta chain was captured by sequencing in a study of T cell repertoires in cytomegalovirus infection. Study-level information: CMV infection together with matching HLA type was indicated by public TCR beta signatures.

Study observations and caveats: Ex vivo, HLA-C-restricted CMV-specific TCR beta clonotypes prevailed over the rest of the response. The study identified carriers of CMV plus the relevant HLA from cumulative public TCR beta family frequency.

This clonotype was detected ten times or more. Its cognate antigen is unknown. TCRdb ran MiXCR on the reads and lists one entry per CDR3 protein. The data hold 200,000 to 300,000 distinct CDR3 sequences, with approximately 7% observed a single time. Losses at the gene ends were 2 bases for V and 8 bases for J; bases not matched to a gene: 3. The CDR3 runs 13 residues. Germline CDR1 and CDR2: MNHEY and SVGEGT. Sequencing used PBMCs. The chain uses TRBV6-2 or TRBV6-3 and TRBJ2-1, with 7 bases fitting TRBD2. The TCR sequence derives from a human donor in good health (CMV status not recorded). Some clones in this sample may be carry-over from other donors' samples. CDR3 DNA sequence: TGTGCCAGCAGTTACGGGGACTATCATGAGCAGTTCTTC. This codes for CASSYGDYHEQFF.